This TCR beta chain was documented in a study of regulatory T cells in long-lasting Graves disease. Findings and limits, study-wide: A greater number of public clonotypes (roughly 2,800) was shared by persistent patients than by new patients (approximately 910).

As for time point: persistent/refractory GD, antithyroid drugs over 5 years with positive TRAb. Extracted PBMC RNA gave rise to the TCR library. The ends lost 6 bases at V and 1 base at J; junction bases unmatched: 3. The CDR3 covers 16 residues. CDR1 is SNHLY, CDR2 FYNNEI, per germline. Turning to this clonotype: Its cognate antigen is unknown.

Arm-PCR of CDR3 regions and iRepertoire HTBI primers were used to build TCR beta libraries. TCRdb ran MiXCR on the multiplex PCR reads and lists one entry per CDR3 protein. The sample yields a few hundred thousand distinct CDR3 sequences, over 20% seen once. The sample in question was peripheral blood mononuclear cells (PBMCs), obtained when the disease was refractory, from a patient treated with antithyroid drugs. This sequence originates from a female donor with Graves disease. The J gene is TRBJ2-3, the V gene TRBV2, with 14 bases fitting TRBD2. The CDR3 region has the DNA TGTGCCAGCAGGACTAGCGGGAGGGCCGGCACAGATACGCAGTATTTT. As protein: CASRTSGRAGTDTQYF.